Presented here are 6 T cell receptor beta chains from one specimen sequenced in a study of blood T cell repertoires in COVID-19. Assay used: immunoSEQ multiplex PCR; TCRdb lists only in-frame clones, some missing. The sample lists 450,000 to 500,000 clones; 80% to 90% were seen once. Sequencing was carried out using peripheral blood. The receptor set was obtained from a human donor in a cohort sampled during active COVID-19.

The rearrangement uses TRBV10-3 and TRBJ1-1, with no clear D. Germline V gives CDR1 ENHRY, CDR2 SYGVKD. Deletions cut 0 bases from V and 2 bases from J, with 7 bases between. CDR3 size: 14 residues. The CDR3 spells CAISESVANTEAFF. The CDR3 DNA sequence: TGTGCCATCAGTGAGTCTGTGGCTAACACTGAAGCTTTCTTT.

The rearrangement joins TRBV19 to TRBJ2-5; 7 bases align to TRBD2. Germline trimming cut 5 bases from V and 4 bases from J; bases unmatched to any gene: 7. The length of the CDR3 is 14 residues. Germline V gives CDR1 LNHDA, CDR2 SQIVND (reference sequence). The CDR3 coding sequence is TGTGCCAGTAGTCAAGGACTAGTGAGAGAGACCCAGTACTTC. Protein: CASSQGLVRETQYF.

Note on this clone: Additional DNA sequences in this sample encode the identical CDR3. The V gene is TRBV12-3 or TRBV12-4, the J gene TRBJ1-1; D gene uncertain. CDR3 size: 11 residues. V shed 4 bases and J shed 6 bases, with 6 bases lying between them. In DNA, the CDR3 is TGTGCCAGCAGTTCCACGGCTGAAGCTTTCTTT. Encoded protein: CASSSTAEAFF.

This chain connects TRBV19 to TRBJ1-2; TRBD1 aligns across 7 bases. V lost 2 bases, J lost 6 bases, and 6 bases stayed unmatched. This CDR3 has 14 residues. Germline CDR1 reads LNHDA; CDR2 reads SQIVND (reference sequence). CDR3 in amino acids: CASSIRQGIHGYTF. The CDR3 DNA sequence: TGTGCCAGTAGTATAAGACAGGGTATCCATGGCTACACCTTC.

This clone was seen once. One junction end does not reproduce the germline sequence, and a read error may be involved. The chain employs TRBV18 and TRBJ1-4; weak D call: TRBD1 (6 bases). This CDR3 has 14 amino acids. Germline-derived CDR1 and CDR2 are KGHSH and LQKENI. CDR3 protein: CASFGQLTTEKLFF. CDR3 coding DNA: TGTGCCAGCTTTGGACAGCTAACTACTGAAAAACTGTTTTTT.

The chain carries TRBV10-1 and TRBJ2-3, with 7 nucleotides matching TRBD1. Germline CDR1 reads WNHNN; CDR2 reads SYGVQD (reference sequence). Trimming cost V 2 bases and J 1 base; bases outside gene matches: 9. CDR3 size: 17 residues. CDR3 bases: TGCGCCAGCAGTGAGGCCCAAGGGGGCGGAGGCACAGATACGCAGTATTTT. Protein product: CASSEAQGGGGTDTQYF.